One sample yielded the 21 T cell receptor beta chains listed below, sequenced in a study of T cell repertoires in cytomegalovirus infection (dated by TCRdb to about 2019). Reads for this sample came from an Illumina HiSeq 1500. TCRdb redid the processing of the public reads, applying fastp at Q25 and MiXCR, and retained in-frame beta chains. Each CDR3 protein gets just one entry, which takes the most common genes and DNA from the rows behind it. In this sample the table shows approximately 910,000 distinct CDR3 sequences, roughly 30% of which occur a single time. The ten most abundant clones make up about 14% of the sample. What this sample's treatment or condition label stands for: in vitro stimulation with specific CMV peptide epitopes to enrich CMV-specific T cells. These TCRs are of unknown antigen specificity. The source was cultured CD8+ T cells from PBMCs, collected from culture after CMV antigen stimulation. These receptors came from a human donor in good health (CMV status not recorded). Some clones in this sample may be carry-over from other donors' samples.

This clonotype was seen a handful of times. The chain has TRBV15 and TRBJ1-5; tentative D call: TRBD1 (6 bases). V lost 1 base and J 1 base, leaving 8 bases between the germline ends. In germline, CDR1 is LNHNV, CDR2 YYDKDF (reference sequence). The CDR3 spans 15 residues. CDR3 amino acids: CATSRGGASNQPQHF. DNA of the CDR3: TGTGCCACCAGCAGAGGGGGGGCCAGCAATCAGCCCCAGCATTTT.

This clonotype was seen only a few times. The chain employs TRBV7-9 and TRBJ1-1, with 8 bases matching TRBD1. V gave up 1 base and J gave up 6 bases; unmatched junction bases: 10. The CDR3 totals 16 residues. From germline, CDR1 is SEHNR and CDR2 FQNEAQ (reference sequence). CDR3 region: CASSLVGQGLAPEAFF. CDR3 sequence (DNA): TGTGCCAGCAGCTTAGTAGGACAGGGACTTGCTCCTGAAGCTTTCTTT.

Comment on this clonotype: This may stem from a read error, because a much larger clone lies one nucleotide away. The chain joins TRBV7-6 to TRBJ2-3; 9 positions match TRBD2. V was pared by 5 bases and J by 10 bases, with 19 bases of the junction left unmatched. The CDR3 runs 17 residues. CDR1 and CDR2 (germline): SGHVS, FNYEAQ. CDR3 amino acids: CASSPQALAGTGGAQYF. The CDR3 DNA follows: TGTGCCAGCAGCCCACAGGCTCTAGCGGGGACGGGGGGTGCGCAGTATTTT.

This clonotype turned up a few times. The chain couples TRBV15 to TRBJ1-1; no reliable D call. Trimming pared 1 base from V and 1 base from J, leaving 10 bases between. CDR3 length equals 15 residues. CDR1 LNHNV and CDR2 YYDKDF come from the germline V gene (reference sequence). The CDR3 region has the DNA TGTGCCACCAGCAGAGGGGCCAGCCCGAACACTGAAGCTTTCTTT. The encoded protein is CATSRGASPNTEAFF. The whole variable domain, filled in from reference TRBV15 and TRBJ1-1, reads DAMVIQNPRYQVTQFGKPVTLSCSQTLNHNVMYWYQQKSSQAPKLLFHYYDKDFNNEADTPDNFQSRRPNTSFCFLDIRSPGLGDTAMYLCATSRGASPNTEAFFGQGTRLTVV.

V is TRBV6-2 or TRBV6-3 and J is TRBJ2-7, with 7 bases fitting TRBD2. The trim removed 5 bases at V and 2 bases at J, leaving 3 bases unmatched. The CDR3 is 13 amino acids. Germline assignment: CDR1 MNHEY and CDR2 SVGEGT. The CDR3 region has the DNA TGTGCCAGCAGTAACAGCGGGGCCTACGAGCAGTACGTC. Translating gives CASSNSGAYEQYV.

The V gene is TRBV10-3, the J gene TRBJ1-4; D may be TRBD1 (5 bases). This CDR3 is 17 amino acids long. Germline V gene lookup returns CDR1 ENHRY and CDR2 SYGVKD. The ends were cut back, 0 bases at V and 7 bases at J, with 18 bases in the middle. The CDR3 spells CAISESPFSGPGEKLFF. DNA of the CDR3: TGTGCCATCAGTGAGTCGCCCTTCTCGGGGCCTGGTGAAAAACTGTTTTTT.

The chain joins TRBV12-3 or TRBV12-4 to TRBJ2-5, with D unclear. Trimming shortened V by 3 bases and J by 0 bases, and 8 bases separated the two germline ends. There are 14 residues in the CDR3. CDR3: CASSFSSDQETQYF. In nucleotides, the CDR3 is TGTGCCAGCAGTTTCAGCAGCGACCAAGAGACCCAGTACTTC.

This clonotype was detected many times. This sequence joins TRBV7-6 and TRBJ2-5, with TRBD2 as a possible D gene (6 bases). CDR1 and CDR2 from the germline V gene are SGHVS and FNYEAQ. V gave up 2 bases and J gave up 5 bases, with 12 bases separating them. CDR3 length: 14 residues. As DNA, the CDR3 is TGTGCCAGCAGCTTACGACGGCGGGATGAGACCCAGTACTTC. Encoded protein: CASSLRRRDETQYF.

This clonotype has more than one count but fewer than ten. This chain links TRBV27 with TRBJ1-4; 8 bases agree with TRBD1. J lost 10 bases, V lost 6 bases, and 13 bases had no gene match. This CDR3 contains 15 residues. Germline loops: CDR1 MNHEY, CDR2 SMNVEV (reference sequence). The DNA of the CDR3 is TGTGCCAGCAGCCCACTGGGACAGGATGGGACAAAACTGTTTTTT. Amino acid sequence: CASSPLGQDGTKLFF. Variable domain in full (rest from reference TRBV27 and TRBJ1-4): EAQVTQNPRYLITVTGKKLTVTCSQNMNHEYMSWYRQDPGLGLRQIYYSMNVEVTDKGDVPEGYKVSRKEKRNFPLILESPSPNQTSLYFCASSPLGQDGTKLFFGSGTQLSVL.

The chain carries TRBV2 and TRBJ2-2; 9 nucleotides agree with TRBD1. CDR1 is SNHLY, CDR2 FYNNEI, per germline. This CDR3 is built from 14 residues. Trimming took 8 bases from V and 3 from J; bases not matched to a gene: 4. DNA of the CDR3: TGTGCCAGCGGGCGGACAGGGGACACCGGGGAGCTGTTTTTT. Translated, it gives CASGRTGDTGELFF.

This chain joins TRBV12-3 or TRBV12-4 and TRBJ1-5; TRBD1 matches at 9 bases. J gave up 7 bases and V 8 bases, and 9 bases lay outside the gene matches. The CDR3 totals 14 residues. The CDR3 DNA is TGTGCCAGCCTGGGGACAGGGTCAGGGCAGCCCCAGCATTTT. Its translation is CASLGTGSGQPQHF.

This clonotype came up many times. V is TRBV7-8 and J is TRBJ1-5, with D maybe TRBD1 (5 bases). Germline assignment: CDR1 SGHVS and CDR2 FQNEAQ. CDR3 length: 14 residues. V was pared by 5 bases and J by 2 bases, with 10 bases between. As DNA, the CDR3 is TGTGCCAGCAGCCGCTCGGGGGGCAATCAGCCCCAGCATTTT. Amino acid sequence: CASSRSGGNQPQHF.

This clonotype appeared a few times. The chain has TRBV13 and TRBJ2-3, with 8 bases that match TRBD2. With V trimmed by 3 bases and J by 3 bases, 5 bases remained unmatched. Germline V gives CDR1 PRHDT, CDR2 FYEKMQ (reference sequence). The CDR3 totals 15 residues. The CDR3 DNA reads as TGTGCCAGCAGCTTGTGGGAGCGGGGGACAGATACGCAGTATTTT. Residues: CASSLWERGTDTQYF. The full variable domain, completed using reference TRBV13 and TRBJ2-3, is AAGVIQSPRHLIKEKRETATLKCYPIPRHDTVYWYQQGPGQDPQFLISFYEKMQSDKGSIPDRFSAQQFSDYHSELNMSSLELGDSALYFCASSLWERGTDTQYFGPGTRLTVL.

This chain joins TRBV2 and TRBJ2-7; possibly TRBD1 or TRBD2 for D (5 bases each). Germline CDR1 is SNHLY and CDR2 is FYNNEI. Trimming took 6 bases from V and 2 from J, leaving 14 bases between them. The CDR3 runs to 14 residues. In DNA, the CDR3 is TGTGCCAGCAGGGAGGACATGGACGCCTACGAGCAGTACTTC. This translates into CASREDMDAYEQYF.

This rearrangement joins TRBV10-3 to TRBJ2-3; 12 bases align to TRBD2. V was clipped by 6 bases and J by 0 bases; unmatched bases: 10. Germline V gene lookup returns CDR1 ENHRY and CDR2 SYGVKD. The CDR3 length is 18 residues. CDR3 nucleotide sequence: TGTGCCATCAGGGTTTGGACTAGCGGGGAGTTAAGCACAGATACGCAGTATTTT. Translation gives CAIRVWTSGELSTDTQYF.

The CDR3 bases are TGTGCCAGCAGGGGCTTGGATACCCAGTACTTC. Translating gives CASRGLDTQYF. The chain combines TRBV2 with TRBJ2-5; D remains ambiguous. The V end lost 6 bases, the J end lost 8 bases, and 10 bases lay between the germline ends. This CDR3 spans 11 amino acids. Germline V lookup: CDR1 SNHLY, CDR2 FYNNEI.

The sample holds a few counts of this clonotype. The chain joins TRBV6-1 to TRBJ1-5, with D unresolved. V lost 10 bases and J lost 5, with 9 bases in between. The CDR3 extends over 11 amino acids. CDR1 and CDR2 from the germline V gene are MNHNS and SASEGT. The CDR3 is CATALDQPQHF. The CDR3 DNA sequence: TGTGCCACCGCCTTAGATCAGCCCCAGCATTTT.

The CDR3 DNA is TGTGCCAGCAGGACTAGCGGGGCGTGGGATACGCAGTATTTT. It is translated as CASRTSGAWDTQYF. V and J are TRBV27 and TRBJ2-3; the match to TRBD2 covers 11 bases. Trimming took 6 bases from V and 6 from J; bases not matched to a gene: 5. This CDR3 spans 14 amino acids. CDR1 and CDR2 from the germline V gene are MNHEY and SMNVEV (reference sequence).

The gene calls are TRBV6-8 and TRBJ1-2, with a tentative D call TRBD1 (6 bases). CDR1 is MNHGY, CDR2 SAAAGT, per germline. The CDR3 is made up of 15 amino acids. The germline V and J ends were trimmed by 7 bases and 0 bases, with 15 bases remaining between them. For the CDR3, the DNA is TGTGCCAGCACTAGAGGGGGGCCAACTAACTATGGCTACACCTTC. It codes for CASTRGGPTNYGYTF.

The V call is TRBV10-3, the J call TRBJ2-5, with D possibly TRBD2 on 6 matching bases. CDR3 length: 15 residues. The V gene's germline CDR1 is ENHRY and CDR2 SYGVKD. Trimming removed 4 bases at V and 4 bases at J, with 16 bases between. The CDR3 is CAISGPSMGGETQYF. CDR3 nucleotide sequence: TGTGCCATCAGTGGACCGAGTATGGGGGGAGAGACCCAGTACTTC.

The V gene is TRBV12-3 or TRBV12-4, the J gene TRBJ2-1; D may be TRBD2 (7 bases). There are 18 residues in the CDR3. Trimming removed 5 bases from V and 5 bases from J, with 25 bases in between. CDR3 DNA: TGTGCCAGCAGTAGGGGGGGAGGATCGGGGTCGGGTAACAATGAGCAGTTCTTC. Encoded protein: CASSRGGGSGSGNNEQFF.